Only a few counts were recorded for the clone carrying this T cell receptor (beta chain). The antigen is unknown. Time point described: patch test 1, 2 weeks after DPC sensitization. Specified treatment: therapeutic diphenylcyclopropenone sensitization with weekly scalp DPC. Drawing of blood took place ahead of applying each patch test. The library put unique molecular identifiers onto individual cDNA molecules. TCRdb redid the calling of the RACE reads with MiXCR, one entry per CDR3 protein. The repertoire consists of tens of thousands of distinct CDR3 sequences, with 8% to 11% occurring once and the leading ten covering less than 2.5%. The data originate from a study of human T cells and chemical hapten exposure. General study points: While controls formed fewer of them, expanded TCRs formed significantly more large CDR3 similarity clusters.

This CDR3 is built from 17 residues. CDR1 and CDR2 from the germline V gene are SGHAT and FQNNGV. J was trimmed by 5 bases and V by 4 bases; bases with no gene match: 12. This sequence originates from a man aged 40-49 years with alopecia areata. Some clones in this sample may be carry-over from other donors' samples. This material consisted of whole blood, taken in connection with sensitization to the hapten diphenylcyclopropenone (DPC). The chain carries TRBV11-2 and TRBJ2-5; 11 bases map to TRBD2. CDR3 nucleotide sequence: TGTGCCAGCAGCTACACGCCGGGACTAGCGGAGGAGGAGACCCAGTACTTC. Protein product: CASSYTPGLAEEETQYF.